The clone carrying this T cell receptor beta chain was counted a few times. Its cognate antigen is unknown. TCRdb used MiXCR to reprocess the reads, holding one entry per CDR3 protein. This table holds about 350,000 distinct CDR3 sequences, roughly a third found once. The data stem from a study of T cell repertoires in cytomegalovirus infection. Trimming shortened V by 4 bases and J by 2 bases, and 11 bases separated the two germline ends. The CDR3 has 14 residues. Overall study findings and caveats: In two of eight donors, the top clonotype was HLA-C-restricted CMV-specific. Individuals carrying CMV plus the relevant HLA were identified by cumulative frequency of public TCR beta families.

This TCR was recovered from a human donor in good health (CMV status not recorded). Some clones in this sample may be carry-over from other donors' samples. The sequencing used cultured PBMCs, collected from culture after CMV antigen stimulation. The chain is built from TRBV12-3 or TRBV12-4 and TRBJ1-1; D is uncertain. In DNA, the CDR3 is TGTGCCAGCAGTTGGCAGGCGGGCAACACTGAAGCTTTCTTT. Encoded protein: CASSWQAGNTEAFF.